This entry lists 6 T cell receptor beta chains sequenced from one sample in a study of CD8+ T cells in alopecia areata. The sequencing template was cDNA reverse transcribed from extracted RNA. Sequencing used immunoSEQ multiplex PCR; TCRdb keeps in-frame clones, though not all of them. The sample shows some 240,000 clones, more than 45% of them seen only once. Treatment reported: oral pan-JAK inhibitor, 5-10 mg twice daily. This specimen was CD4+ T cells sorted from blood, taken at week 4, from a patient treated with tofacitinib. These receptors originate from a human donor with alopecia areata.

This chain joins TRBV7-2 and TRBJ1-6; 7 bases map to TRBD1. Germline CDR1 reads SGHTA; CDR2 reads FQGNSA. V was pared by 4 bases and J by 10 bases, with 7 bases of the junction left unmatched. The CDR3 totals 14 residues. The DNA for the CDR3 is TGTGCCAGCAGCTCACCGACAGGGTACTCACCCCTCCACTTT. The encoded protein is CASSSPTGYSPLHF.

The V call is TRBV6-6, the J call TRBJ2-7; D is undetermined. The CDR3 is made up of 13 amino acids. The germline V gene encodes CDR1 MNHNY and CDR2 SVGAGI (reference sequence). V lost 2 bases and J 4 bases, leaving 9 bases between the germline ends. CDR3 loop: CASSYNGDYEQYF. DNA of the CDR3: TGTGCCAGCAGTTACAACGGAGATTACGAGCAGTACTTC.

The chain has TRBV2 and TRBJ2-2; D perhaps matches TRBD1 (5 bases). CDR3 length: 15 residues. Germline CDR1 reads SNHLY; CDR2 reads FYNNEI. V shed 7 bases and J shed 1 base, with 13 bases lying between them. CDR3 amino acids: CASNNAGLNTGELFF. CDR3 DNA sequence: TGTGCCAGCAACAACGCAGGGTTGAACACCGGGGAGCTGTTTTTT.

CDR3 sequence (DNA): TGTGCCAGCAGCACAGGGACATTCTCTGGGGCCAACGTCCTGACTTTC. Protein: CASSTGTFSGANVLTF. V is TRBV5-6 and J is TRBJ2-6, with a possible D match to TRBD1 (6 bases). The CDR3 is made up of 16 amino acids. Trimming took 4 bases from V and 0 from J, leaving 11 bases between them. The germline CDR1 and CDR2 sequences are SGHDT and YYEEEE.

The chain is built from TRBV7-2 and TRBJ2-3; TRBD2 might be the D (5 bases). The germline V gene has CDR1 SGHTA and CDR2 FQGNSA. This CDR3 is built from 14 residues. V shed 3 bases and J shed 0 bases, with 7 bases lying between them. CDR3 protein: CASSLTGSTDTQYF. CDR3 nucleotides: TGTGCCAGCAGCTTGACGGGAAGCACAGATACGCAGTATTTT. Drawing the rest from reference TRBV7-2 and TRBJ2-3, the complete variable domain is GAGVSQSPSNKVTEKGKDVELRCDPISGHTALYWYRQSLGQGLEFLIYFQGNSAPDKSGLPSDRFSAERTGGSVSTLTIQRTQQEDSAVYLCASSLTGSTDTQYFGPGTRLTVL.

This clone was found a few times. The same CDR3 is also encoded by other DNA sequences in this sample. This chain links TRBV29-1 with TRBJ2-4; D remains unclear. The CDR3 is 13 residues long. V was clipped by 4 bases and J by 0 bases, with 7 bases between them. Germline V gene sequence: CDR1 SQVTM, CDR2 ANQGSEA. The CDR3 protein is CSVGGLAKNIQYF. In DNA, the CDR3 is TGCAGCGTTGGTGGGCTAGCCAAAAACATTCAGTACTTC.